The 16 T cell receptor beta chains below all came from one sample that was sequenced in a study of cytomegalovirus exposure and HLA in healthy donors. PCR amplification relied on 60 Vbeta primers (plus 13 Jbeta primers). The protocol was immunoSEQ multiplex PCR, while the TCRdb copy is restricted to in-frame clones and leaves out a portion. The sample yields 180,000 or so clones, roughly 84% seen once. The material sequenced was PBMCs. These receptors came from a male donor in good health and CMV-seronegative.

A few counts support this clone. The chain links TRBV21-1 to TRBJ1-2; the tabulated D call, TRBD1, remains unverified against the DNA. TRBV21-1 is a recognized pseudogene. The CDR3 covers 14 residues. The CDR3 coding sequence is TGTGCCAGCAGCAAAGATACAGGAAACTATGGCTACACCTTC. It codes for CASSKDTGNYGYTF.

This chain connects TRBV28 to TRBJ1-5; 7 bases fit TRBD1. V trimming: 6 bases; J trimming: 2 bases; junction bases outside the gene matches: 7. Germline CDR1 and CDR2: MDHEN and SYDVKM. This CDR3 has 15 residues. CDR3 region: CASRSSGTGNQPQHF. DNA of the CDR3: TGTGCCAGCAGGAGCTCCGGGACAGGCAATCAGCCCCAGCATTTT.

This clone came up once. The chain is built from TRBV6-4 and TRBJ2-7; D is perhaps TRBD2 (5 bases). The CDR3 loop spans 14 amino acids. Deletions cut 4 bases from V and 4 bases from J, with 14 bases between. The V gene's germline CDR1 is MRHNA and CDR2 SNTAGT. The CDR3 here is CASSGWEIFYEQYF. The CDR3 coding sequence is TGTGCCAGCAGTGGCTGGGAGATCTTTTACGAGCAGTACTTC.

This clone was recorded a few times. The chain has TRBV7-2 and TRBJ2-2, with D possibly being TRBD2 (6 bases). Trimming took 2 bases from V and 8 from J, leaving 21 bases between them. Per germline, CDR1 SGHTA and CDR2 FQGNSA. The CDR3 runs to 17 residues. This CDR3 is CASSLSVVAARGGELFF. CDR3 DNA sequence: TGTGCCAGCAGCTTATCGGTGGTAGCGGCACGAGGGGGGGAGCTGTTTTTT.

As to this clone: The junction shows a germline mismatch at one end, possibly a read error. V usage is TRBV7-3 and J usage is TRBJ2-7; D perhaps matches TRBD1 (6 bases). The CDR3 runs 13 residues. Per germline, CDR1 SGHTA and CDR2 FQGTGA. The DNA of the CDR3 is TGTTCCAGCAGCCCCCGTCACAGGGCCGAGCAGTACTTC. Protein: CSSSPRHRAEQYF. The complete variable domain, with remaining parts taken from reference TRBV7-3 and TRBJ2-7, reads GAGVSQTPSNKVTEKGKYVELRCDPISGHTALYWYRQSLGQGPEFLIYFQGTGAADDSGLPNDRFFAVRPEGSVSTLKIQRTERGDSAVYLCSSSPRHRAEQYFGPGTRLTVT.

The chain carries TRBV13 and TRBJ2-3; D call uncertain. The CDR3 totals 11 residues. Germline CDR1 reads PRHDT; CDR2 reads FYEKMQ (reference sequence). The V end lost 5 bases, the J end lost 3 bases, and 3 bases lay between the germline ends. CDR3 nucleotides: TGTGCCAGCAGCCCTACAGATACGCAGTATTTT. It yields the protein CASSPTDTQYF.

The rearrangement links TRBV30 to TRBJ1-5; TRBD1 aligns across 7 bases. Germline V gives CDR1 GTSNPN, CDR2 SVGIG (reference sequence). There are 13 residues in the CDR3. V was clipped by 3 bases and J by 5 bases; unmatched bases: 4. This CDR3 is CAWSRDSDQPQHF. The DNA of the CDR3 is TGTGCCTGGAGCCGGGACAGCGATCAGCCCCAGCATTTT. Supplemented by reference TRBV30 and TRBJ1-5, the full variable domain reads SQTIHQWPATLVQPVGSPLSLECTVEGTSNPNLYWYRQAAGRGLQLLFYSVGIGQISSEVPQNLSASRPQDRQFILSSKKLLLSDSGFYLCAWSRDSDQPQHFGDGTRLSIL.

The chain has TRBV7-6 and TRBJ2-5; D perhaps matches TRBD2 (5 bases). The CDR3 spans 14 residues. V lost 5 bases and J 2 bases, leaving 12 bases between the germline ends. Germline V gene sequence: CDR1 SGHVS, CDR2 FNYEAQ. DNA of the CDR3: TGTGCCAGCAGCGCCAGCGGAGGACAAGAGACCCAGTACTTC. Translated: CASSASGGQETQYF.

The count of this clone is one. This chain connects TRBV7-3 to TRBJ2-5, with D perhaps TRBD2 (5 bases). Trimming left V 1 base short and J 5 bases short, with 8 bases between. The CDR3 is made up of 13 amino acids. Germline CDR1 is SGHTA and CDR2 is FQGTGA. The CDR3 loop reads CASSLKRGETQYF. CDR3 nucleotide sequence: TGTGCCAGCAGCTTAAAAAGAGGGGAGACCCAGTACTTC.

The V call is TRBV6-1, the J call TRBJ2-1, with 12 bases aligning to TRBD2. J lost 7 bases, V lost 6 bases, and 7 bases had no gene match. The CDR3 is 15 amino acids. CDR1 and CDR2 (germline): MNHNS, SASEGT. The CDR3 DNA reads as TGTGCCAGCAGACTCACTAGCGGGGGGCCTAATGAGCAGTTCTTC. Translated: CASRLTSGGPNEQFF.

The rearrangement links TRBV2 to TRBJ2-5; 10 bases match TRBD2. Germline V gene lookup returns CDR1 SNHLY and CDR2 FYNNEI. The CDR3 is made up of 15 amino acids. J lost 5 bases, V lost 4 bases, and 7 bases had no gene match. CDR3 sequence (DNA): TGTGCCAGCAGTGGATCAGCGGGAGGGCCCGAGACCCAGTACTTC. Translated: CASSGSAGGPETQYF.

Of note for this clone: The sample has other DNA sequences that encode this CDR3 too. The gene calls are TRBV10-3 and TRBJ2-3; TRBD2 might be the D (5 bases). Germline CDR1 is ENHRY and CDR2 is SYGVKD. This CDR3 comprises 12 residues. The ends were cut back, 6 bases at V and 1 base at J, with 5 bases in the middle. CDR3 sequence reads: CAIRRGTDTQYF. CDR3 sequence (DNA): TGTGCCATCAGGCGGGGCACAGATACGCAGTATTTT.

This chain joins TRBV6-1 and TRBJ1-5; D gene uncertain. The CDR3 is 14 amino acids. Germline assignment: CDR1 MNHNS and CDR2 SASEGT. Between the trimmed V and J ends, which lost 5 bases and 1 base, there was a span of 9 bases. The CDR3 coding sequence is TGTGCCAGCAGTCCTGAGGGAAGCAATCAGCCCCAGCATTTT. This sequence encodes CASSPEGSNQPQHF.

The CDR3 DNA follows: TGTGCCAGCAGTGAAACTGTACAGGGGGCCGGGGGAGAGACCCAGTACTTC. Its protein is CASSETVQGAGGETQYF. The V call is TRBV6-1, the J call TRBJ2-5, with TRBD1 matching 9 bases. V gave up 2 bases and J gave up 4 bases; unmatched junction bases: 11. There are 17 residues in the CDR3. Germline V CDR1 and CDR2: MNHNS, SASEGT.

The count of this clone is one. The chain couples TRBV9 to TRBJ2-7; D is perhaps TRBD1 (7 bases). The length of the CDR3 is 16 residues. Germline V gene lookup returns CDR1 SGDLS and CDR2 YYNGEE. V was cut by 5 bases and J by 0 bases, with 18 bases left in between. CDR3 region: CASSLSGGPSSYEQYF. The CDR3 region has the DNA TGTGCCAGCAGTCTCTCAGGGGGGCCGTCCTCCTACGAGCAGTACTTC.

The chain uses TRBV9 and TRBJ2-3, with D possibly TRBD2 on 5 matching bases. This CDR3 spans 12 amino acids. Trimming took 3 bases from V and 6 from J, leaving 8 bases between them. Germline V lookup: CDR1 SGDLS, CDR2 YYNGEE. CDR3 coding DNA: TGTGCCAGCAGCGCCGCTAGCGATACGCAGTATTTT. It codes for CASSAASDTQYF.